This T cell receptor beta chain was recovered during a study of CDR3 diversity in severe acne (dated by TCRdb to the late 2010s). The library came from PCR. The run used an Illumina HiSeq 2000. In-frame beta chains were kept once TCRdb had trimmed the public reads at Q25 with fastp and called clones with MiXCR. CDR3 protein duplicates are merged, each entry listing the most common genes and DNA. Here the sample has about 76,000 distinct CDR3 sequences; under 60% occur a single time. The ten most abundant clones make up roughly an eighth of the sample. V is cut by 4 bases and J by 2 bases, and the space between the germline ends is 14 bases. CDR1 and CDR2, looked up from the germline V gene (reference sequence), are SEHNR and FQNEAQ. Reading from cysteine to phenylalanine, the CDR3 counts 15 amino acids. The sequence is cut down to CDR3 DNA, 45 bases in frame from base 1. Notes on this clonotype: Its antigen is unknown. Base quality data are lacking; no much larger clone is found one base away.

Material for sequencing was blood. The rearrangement combines TRBV7-9 with TRBJ1-2; the best D guess is TRBD1, with 6 bases matching. This TCR came from a male donor in good health, without acne. In nucleotides, the sequence is TGTGCCAGCAGCTCCACGGACAGAAACAACTATGGCTACACCTTC. This codes for CASSSTDRNNYGYTF.